The entry below gives a single T cell receptor (beta chain) sequence along with its context. Methods used by the authors: Using reference gene primer amplification, nucleated cell counts were estimated. Profiling relied on immunoSEQ multiplex PCR, and the TCRdb table lists in-frame clones only, not all of them. V and J calls plus clone size are reproduced from that table; the DNA served to infer D and trimming. This sample has under 70,000 clones; about 70% occur once, and the top ten carry approximately 15%. This entry is derived from a study of blood T cell repertoires in COVID-19. Turning to the study itself: Specimens from acute and convalescent COVID-19 originated in the United States, Italy and Spain. PBMCs, B-cell-depleted T cells, or T cells provided the cDNA or gDNA that made up the material.

CDR3 size: 17 residues. Germline CDR1 reads SGDLS; CDR2 reads YYNGEE. V gave up 4 bases and J gave up 1 base; unmatched junction bases: 8. The chain uses TRBV9 and TRBJ2-1; TRBD2 agrees at 10 bases. This clonotype originated in an older woman with acute or convalescent COVID-19. The sequenced material came from peripheral blood. CDR3 DNA: TGTGCCAGCAGCCACAGCGGGGGGGGTAGGTCCTACAATGAGCAGTTCTTC. This codes for CASSHSGGGRSYNEQFF.